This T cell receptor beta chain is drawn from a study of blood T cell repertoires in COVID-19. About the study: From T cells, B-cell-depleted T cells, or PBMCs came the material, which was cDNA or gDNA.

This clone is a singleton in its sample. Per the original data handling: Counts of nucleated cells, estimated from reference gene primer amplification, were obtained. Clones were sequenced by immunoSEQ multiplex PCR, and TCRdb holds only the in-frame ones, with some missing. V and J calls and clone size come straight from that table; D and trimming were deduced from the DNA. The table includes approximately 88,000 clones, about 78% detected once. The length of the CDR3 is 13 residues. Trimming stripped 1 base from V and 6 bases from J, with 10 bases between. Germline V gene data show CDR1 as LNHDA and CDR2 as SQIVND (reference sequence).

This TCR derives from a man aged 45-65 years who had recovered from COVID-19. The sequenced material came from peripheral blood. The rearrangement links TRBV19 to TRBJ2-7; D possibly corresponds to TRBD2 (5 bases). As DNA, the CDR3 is TGTGCCAGTAGTATAGCCGAGGGTGGCGAGCAGTACTTC. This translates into CASSIAEGGEQYF.